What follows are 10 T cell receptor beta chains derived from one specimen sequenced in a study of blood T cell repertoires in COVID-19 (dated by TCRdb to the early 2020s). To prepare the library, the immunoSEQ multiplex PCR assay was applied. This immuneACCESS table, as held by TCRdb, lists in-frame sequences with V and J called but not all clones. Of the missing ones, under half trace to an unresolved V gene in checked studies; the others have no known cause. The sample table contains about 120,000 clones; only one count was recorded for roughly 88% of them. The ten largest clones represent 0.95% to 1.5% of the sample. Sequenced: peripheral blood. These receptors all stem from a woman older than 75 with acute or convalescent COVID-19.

The CDR3 reads CASSYRGETQYF. The CDR3 DNA reads as TGTGCCAGCAGTTATAGGGGGGAGACCCAGTACTTC. This sequence joins TRBV6-4 and TRBJ2-5, with a tentative D call TRBD1 (6 bases). This CDR3 region has 12 residues. Trimming took off 5 bases at V and 5 bases at J, with 9 bases between the two ends. Germline CDR1 reads MRHNA; CDR2 reads SNTAGT.

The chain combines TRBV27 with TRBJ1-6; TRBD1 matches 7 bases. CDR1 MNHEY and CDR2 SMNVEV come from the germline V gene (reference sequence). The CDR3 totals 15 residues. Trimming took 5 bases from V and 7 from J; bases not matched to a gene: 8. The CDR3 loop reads CASSPQTGANSPLHF. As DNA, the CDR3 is TGTGCCAGCAGTCCTCAAACAGGGGCCAATTCACCCCTCCACTTT.

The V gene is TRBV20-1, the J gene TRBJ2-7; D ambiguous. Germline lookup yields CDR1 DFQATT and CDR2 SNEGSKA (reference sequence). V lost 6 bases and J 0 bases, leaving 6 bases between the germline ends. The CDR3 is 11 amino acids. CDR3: CSAALSYEQYF. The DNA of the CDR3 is TGCAGTGCGGCCCTCTCCTACGAGCAGTACTTC.

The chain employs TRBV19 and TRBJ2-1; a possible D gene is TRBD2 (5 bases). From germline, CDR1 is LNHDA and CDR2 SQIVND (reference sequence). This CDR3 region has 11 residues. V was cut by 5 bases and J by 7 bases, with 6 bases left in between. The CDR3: CASSPGNEQFF. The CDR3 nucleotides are TGTGCCAGTAGTCCGGGAAATGAGCAGTTCTTC.

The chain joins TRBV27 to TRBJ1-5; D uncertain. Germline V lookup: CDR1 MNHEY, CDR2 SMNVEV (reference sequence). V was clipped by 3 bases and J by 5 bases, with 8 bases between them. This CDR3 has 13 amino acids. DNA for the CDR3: TGTGCCAGCAGTTTCGGGAGACATCAGCCCCAGCATTTT. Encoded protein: CASSFGRHQPQHF.

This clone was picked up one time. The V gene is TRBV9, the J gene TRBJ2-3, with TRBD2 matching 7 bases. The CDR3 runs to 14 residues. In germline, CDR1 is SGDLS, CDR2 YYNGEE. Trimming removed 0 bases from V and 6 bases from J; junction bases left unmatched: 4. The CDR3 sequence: CASSVGGGGDTQYF. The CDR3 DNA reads TGTGCCAGCAGCGTAGGCGGCGGGGGTGATACGCAGTATTTT. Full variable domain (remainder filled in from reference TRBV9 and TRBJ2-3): DSGVTQTPKHLITATGQRVTLRCSPRSGDLSVYWYQQSLDQGLQFLIQYYNGEERAKGNILERFSAQQFPDLHSELNLSSLELGDSALYFCASSVGGGGDTQYFGPGTRLTVL.

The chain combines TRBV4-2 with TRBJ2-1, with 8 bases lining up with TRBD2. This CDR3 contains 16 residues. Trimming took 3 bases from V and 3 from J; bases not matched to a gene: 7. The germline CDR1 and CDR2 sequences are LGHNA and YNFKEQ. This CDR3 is CASSHDGGGNYNEQFF. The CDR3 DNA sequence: TGTGCCAGCAGCCACGACGGGGGGGGTAACTACAATGAGCAGTTCTTC.

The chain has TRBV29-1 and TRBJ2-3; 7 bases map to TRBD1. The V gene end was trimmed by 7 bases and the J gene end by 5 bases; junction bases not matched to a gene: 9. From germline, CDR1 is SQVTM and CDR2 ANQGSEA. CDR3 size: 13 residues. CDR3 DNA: TGCAGCGCTGACAGGGAATGGAGAGATACGCAGTATTTT. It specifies CSADREWRDTQYF.

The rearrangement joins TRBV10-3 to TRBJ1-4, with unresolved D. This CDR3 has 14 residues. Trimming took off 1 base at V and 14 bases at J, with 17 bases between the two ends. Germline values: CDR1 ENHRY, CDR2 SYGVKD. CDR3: CAISEFKSSGQLFF. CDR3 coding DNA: TGTGCCATCAGTGAGTTTAAATCGAGTGGGCAGCTGTTTTTT.

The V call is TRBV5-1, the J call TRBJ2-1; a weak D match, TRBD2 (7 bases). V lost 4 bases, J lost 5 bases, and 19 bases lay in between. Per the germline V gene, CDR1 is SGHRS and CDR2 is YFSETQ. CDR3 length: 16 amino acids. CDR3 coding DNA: TGCGCCAGCAGCCTCCTCTGGGGGGGCCTCGACAATGAGCAGTTCTTC. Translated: CASSLLWGGLDNEQFF.